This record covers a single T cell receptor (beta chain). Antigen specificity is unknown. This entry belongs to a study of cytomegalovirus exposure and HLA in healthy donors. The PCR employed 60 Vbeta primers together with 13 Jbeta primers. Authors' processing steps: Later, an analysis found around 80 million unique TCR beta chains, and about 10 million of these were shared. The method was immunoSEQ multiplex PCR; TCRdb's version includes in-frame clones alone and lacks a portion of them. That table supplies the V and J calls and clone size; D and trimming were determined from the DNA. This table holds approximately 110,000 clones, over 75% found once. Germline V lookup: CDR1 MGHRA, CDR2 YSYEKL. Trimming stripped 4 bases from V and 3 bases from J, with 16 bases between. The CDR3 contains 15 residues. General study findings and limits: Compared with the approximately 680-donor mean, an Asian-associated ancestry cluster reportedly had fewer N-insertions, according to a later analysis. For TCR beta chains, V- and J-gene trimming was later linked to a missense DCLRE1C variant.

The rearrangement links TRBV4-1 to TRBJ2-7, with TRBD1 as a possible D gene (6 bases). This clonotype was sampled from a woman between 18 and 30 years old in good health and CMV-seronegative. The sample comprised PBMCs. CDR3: CASSPGQRGRYEQYF. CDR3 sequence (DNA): TGCGCCAGCAGCCCCGGACAGAGGGGTCGCTACGAGCAGTACTTC.